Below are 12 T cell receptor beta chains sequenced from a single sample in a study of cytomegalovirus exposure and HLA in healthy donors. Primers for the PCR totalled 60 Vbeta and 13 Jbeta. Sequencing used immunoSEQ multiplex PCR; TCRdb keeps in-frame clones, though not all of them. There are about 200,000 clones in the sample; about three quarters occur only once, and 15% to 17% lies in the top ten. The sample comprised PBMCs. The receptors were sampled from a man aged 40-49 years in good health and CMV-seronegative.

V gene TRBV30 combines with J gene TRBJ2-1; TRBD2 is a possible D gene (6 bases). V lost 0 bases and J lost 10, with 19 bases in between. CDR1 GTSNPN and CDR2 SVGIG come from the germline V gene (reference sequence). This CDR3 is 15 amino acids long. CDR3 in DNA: TGTGCCTGGAGTGTTTTAAGCGGGTTGGGTCGGGAGCAGTTCTTC. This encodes CAWSVLSGLGREQFF.

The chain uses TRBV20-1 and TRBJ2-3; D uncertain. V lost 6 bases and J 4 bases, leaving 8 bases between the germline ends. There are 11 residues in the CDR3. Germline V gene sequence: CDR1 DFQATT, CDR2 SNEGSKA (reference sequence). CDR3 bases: TGCAGTGCCCAGGTGGCAGATACGCAGTATTTT. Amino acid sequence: CSAQVADTQYF.

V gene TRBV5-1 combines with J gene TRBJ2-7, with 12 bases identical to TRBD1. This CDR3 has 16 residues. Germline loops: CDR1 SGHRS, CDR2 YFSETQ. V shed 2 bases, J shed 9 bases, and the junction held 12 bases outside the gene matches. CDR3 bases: TGCGCCAGCAGCTTATCACCGGGACAGGGGGCTCCTCGGCAGTACTTC. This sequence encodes CASSLSPGQGAPRQYF.

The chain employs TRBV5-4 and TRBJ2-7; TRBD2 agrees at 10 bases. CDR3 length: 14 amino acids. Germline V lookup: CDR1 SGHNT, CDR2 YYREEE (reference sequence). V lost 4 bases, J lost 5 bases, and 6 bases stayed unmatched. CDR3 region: CASSPERGGHEQYF. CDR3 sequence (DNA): TGTGCCAGCAGCCCCGAGCGGGGGGGCCACGAGCAGTACTTC.

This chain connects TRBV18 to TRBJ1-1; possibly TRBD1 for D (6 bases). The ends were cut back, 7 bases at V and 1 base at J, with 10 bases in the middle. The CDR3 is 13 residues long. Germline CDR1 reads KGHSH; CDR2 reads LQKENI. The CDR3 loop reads CASCQGPNTEAFF. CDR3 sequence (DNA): TGTGCCAGCTGCCAGGGGCCGAACACTGAAGCTTTCTTT.

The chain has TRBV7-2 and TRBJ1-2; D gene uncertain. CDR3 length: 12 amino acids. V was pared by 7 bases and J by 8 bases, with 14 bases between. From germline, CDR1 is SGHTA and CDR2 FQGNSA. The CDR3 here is CASTPTRWGYTF. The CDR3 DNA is TGTGCCAGCACCCCGACTCGTTGGGGCTACACCTTC.

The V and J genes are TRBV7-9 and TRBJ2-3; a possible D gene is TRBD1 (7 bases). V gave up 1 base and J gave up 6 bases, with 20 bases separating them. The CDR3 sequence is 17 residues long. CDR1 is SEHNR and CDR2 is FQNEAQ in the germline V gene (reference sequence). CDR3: CASSLGFLTGRHDTQYF. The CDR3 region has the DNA TGTGCCAGCAGCTTAGGGTTTTTGACAGGGAGGCACGATACGCAGTATTTT.

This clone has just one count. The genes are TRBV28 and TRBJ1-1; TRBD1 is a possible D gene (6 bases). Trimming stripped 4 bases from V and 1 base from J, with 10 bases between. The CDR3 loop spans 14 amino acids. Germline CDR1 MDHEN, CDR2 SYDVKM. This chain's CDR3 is CASSSEGGNTEAFF. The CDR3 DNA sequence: TGTGCCAGCAGTTCGGAAGGGGGGAACACTGAAGCTTTCTTT.

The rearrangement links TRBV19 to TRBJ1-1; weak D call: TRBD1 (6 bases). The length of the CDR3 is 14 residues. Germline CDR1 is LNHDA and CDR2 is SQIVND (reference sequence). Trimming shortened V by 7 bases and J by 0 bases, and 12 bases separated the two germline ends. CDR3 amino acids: CASTGHLLNTEAFF. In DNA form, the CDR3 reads TGTGCCAGTACGGGACACCTACTGAACACTGAAGCTTTCTTT.

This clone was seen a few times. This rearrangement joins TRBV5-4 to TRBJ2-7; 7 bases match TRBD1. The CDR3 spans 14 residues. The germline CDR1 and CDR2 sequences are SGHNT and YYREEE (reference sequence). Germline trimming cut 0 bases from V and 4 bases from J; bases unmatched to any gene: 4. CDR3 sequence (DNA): TGTGCCAGCAGCTTGGAAGGGGGCGAGTACGAGCAGTACTTC. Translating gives CASSLEGGEYEQYF.

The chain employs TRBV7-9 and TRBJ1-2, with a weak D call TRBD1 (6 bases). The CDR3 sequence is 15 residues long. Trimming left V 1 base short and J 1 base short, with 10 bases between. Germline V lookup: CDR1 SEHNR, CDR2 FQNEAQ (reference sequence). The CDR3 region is CASSLDRELNYGYTF. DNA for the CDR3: TGTGCCAGCAGCTTAGACAGGGAACTTAACTATGGCTACACCTTC. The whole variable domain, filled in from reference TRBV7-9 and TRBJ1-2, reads DTGVSQNPRHKITKRGQNVTFRCDPISEHNRLYWYRQTLGQGPEFLTYFQNEAQLEKSRLLSDRFSAERPKGSFSTLEIQRTEQGDSAMYLCASSLDRELNYGYTFGSGTRLTVV.

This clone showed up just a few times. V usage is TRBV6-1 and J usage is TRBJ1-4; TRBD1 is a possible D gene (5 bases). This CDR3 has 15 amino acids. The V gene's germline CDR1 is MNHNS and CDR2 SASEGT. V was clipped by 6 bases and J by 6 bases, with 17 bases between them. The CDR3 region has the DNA TGTGCCAGCAGCGTTTCGACAGAGGCCTATGAAAAACTGTTTTTT. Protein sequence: CASSVSTEAYEKLFF.